This TCR beta chain was observed in a study of lymphopenia after photon versus proton radiotherapy. As concerns this clone: Its matching antigen is unknown.

Clones were read by immunoSEQ multiplex PCR, and TCRdb kept only the in-frame ones, dropping some. The sample comprises some 40,000 clones, more than 85% of which are singletons, and approximately 16% rests with the top ten. The V and J ends lost 1 base and 0 bases respectively, with 10 bases between them. Germline V lookup: CDR1 LGHNA, CDR2 YNFKEQ. This CDR3 has 16 amino acids. Overall study findings and caveats: Relative stability marked proton patients; photon patients lost diversity and naive cells. Oligoclonal CD8+ Temra expansion after nadir drove photon patients' diversity drop. A bigger post-nadir fall in TCR diversity correlated inversely with survival time in deceased patients. Only patients who died were analyzed for survival; proton advantage is unproven.

The chain couples TRBV4-2 to TRBJ1-3; D remains unclear. The specimen comprised peripheral blood, sampled from a patient treated with photon-based radiotherapy. The clonotype was recovered from a man in his sixties with cholangiocarcinoma. The CDR3 DNA is TGTGCCAGCAGCCAAGTCGGGGAGGACTCTGGAAACACCATATATTTT. Translation gives CASSQVGEDSGNTIYF.